This T cell receptor (beta chain) stems from a study of blood T cell repertoires in COVID-19. At the level of the study: From the United States, Italy and Spain came samples of acute and convalescent COVID-19. Sources were T cells, B-cell-depleted T cells, or PBMCs; the material itself was cDNA or gDNA.

This CDR3 region has 13 residues. V gave up 5 bases and J gave up 8 bases, with 15 bases separating them. Germline CDR1 reads LNHNV; CDR2 reads YYDKDF (reference sequence). Original processing methods: It was from reference gene primer amplification that nucleated cell counts were estimated. Sequencing used immunoSEQ multiplex PCR; TCRdb keeps in-frame clones, though not all of them. Clone size and the V and J calls come from that table; the DNA yielded D and trimming. The sample records about 190,000 clones, around four fifths being singletons. The material sequenced was peripheral blood. The source is a woman aged 65 to 85 with active or convalescent COVID-19. The rearrangement uses TRBV15 and TRBJ1-1, with D possibly being TRBD1 (5 bases). CDR3 protein: CATSSVTSGEAFF. CDR3 DNA sequence: TGTGCCACCAGCTCAGTGACGTCAGGGGAAGCTTTCTTT. The full variable domain, in which reference TRBV15 and TRBJ1-1 provide the parts outside the CDR3, is DAMVIQNPRYQVTQFGKPVTLSCSQTLNHNVMYWYQQKSSQAPKLLFHYYDKDFNNEADTPDNFQSRRPNTSFCFLDIRSPGLGDTAMYLCATSSVTSGEAFFGQGTRLTVV.